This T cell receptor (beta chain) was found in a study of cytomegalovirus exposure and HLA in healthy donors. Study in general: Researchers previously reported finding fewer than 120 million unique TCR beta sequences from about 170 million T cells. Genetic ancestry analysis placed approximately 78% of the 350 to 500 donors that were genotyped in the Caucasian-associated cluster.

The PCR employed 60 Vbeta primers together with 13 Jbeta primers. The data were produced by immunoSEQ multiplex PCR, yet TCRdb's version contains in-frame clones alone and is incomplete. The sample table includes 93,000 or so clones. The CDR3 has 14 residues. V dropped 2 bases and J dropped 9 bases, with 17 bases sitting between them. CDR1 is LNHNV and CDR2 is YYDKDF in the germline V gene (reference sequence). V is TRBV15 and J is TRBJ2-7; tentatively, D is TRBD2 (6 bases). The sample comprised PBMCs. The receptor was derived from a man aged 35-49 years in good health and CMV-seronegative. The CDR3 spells CATSRNGLEGRQYF. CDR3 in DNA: TGTGCCACCAGCAGAAACGGACTGGAGGGGAGGCAGTACTTC.